The subject of this entry is one TCR beta chain. V dropped 4 bases and J dropped 5 bases, with 20 bases sitting between them. The CDR3 runs to 16 residues. The V gene's germline CDR1 is MDHEN and CDR2 SYDVKM. The record originates from a study of blood T cell repertoires in COVID-19. About the research overall: COVID-19 samples from acute and convalescent phases originated in the United States, Italy and Spain. From T cells, B-cell-depleted T cells, or PBMCs came the material, which was cDNA or gDNA.

Sequencing was performed with immunoSEQ multiplex PCR; in TCRdb, only in-frame clones are kept and a portion is missing. This sample has about 180,000 clones, with roughly 84% found just once. Sequencing input: peripheral blood. This TCR came from a woman between 35 and 50 years old with COVID-19, enrolled during active disease. The rearrangement joins TRBV28 to TRBJ1-1; D is possibly TRBD1 (6 bases). In DNA, the CDR3 is TGTGCCAGCAGTTCCCCCTTCTCCGGGACACCAACTGAAGCTTTCTTT. The encoded protein is CASSSPFSGTPTEAFF.